This section outlines one TCR beta chain sequence together with its context. Sequencing used immunoSEQ multiplex PCR; TCRdb keeps in-frame clones, though not all of them. The repertoire includes about 120,000 clones, 70% to 85% of them detected once, and 5% to 7% sits in the top ten. The record originates from a study of T cell responses to AZD1222 COVID-19 vaccine. CDR1 is SGHNT, CDR2 YYREEE, per germline (reference sequence). The CDR3 runs to 14 residues. Trimming removed 5 bases from V and 2 bases from J, with 12 bases in between. The material sequenced was peripheral blood, taken on day 0 of AZD1222 vaccination. The rearrangement joins TRBV5-4 to TRBJ2-3; perhaps D is TRBD1 or TRBD2 (6 bases each). This receptor was obtained from an adult in good health. CDR3 DNA: TGTGCCAGCAGTACCGGGGGCGACACAGATACGCAGTATTTT. Amino acids: CASSTGGDTDTQYF. The full variable domain, completed using reference TRBV5-4 and TRBJ2-3, is ETGVTQSPTHLIKTRGQQVTLRCSSQSGHNTVSWYQQALGQGPQFIFQYYREEENGRGNFPPRFSGLQFPNYSSELNVNALELDDSALYLCASSTGGDTDTQYFGPGTRLTVL.